A single sample gave rise to the 3 T cell receptor beta chains below, sequenced in a study of graft-versus-host responses after intestinal transplantation. These TCRs are of unknown antigen specificity. Using immunoSEQ multiplex PCR, the repertoire was profiled, and TCRdb retains in-frame clones only, with some absent. The sample records around 99,000 clones, 85% to 95% being singletons. The material was unstimulated CD8+ T cells sorted from spleen or lymph node cells, obtained before intestinal transplant. The source is a human donor who received an intestinal transplant.

The chain has TRBV21-1 and TRBJ1-2. TRBV21-1 is recorded as a pseudogene. This CDR3 comprises 15 residues. This CDR3 reads CASSKGSGTLYGYTF. In DNA form, the CDR3 reads TGTGCCAGCAGCAAAGGGAGCGGGACACTTTATGGCTACACCTTC.

The chain couples TRBV7-2 to TRBJ1-1; D is uncertain. The CDR3 has 15 amino acids. The germline V gene encodes CDR1 SGHTA and CDR2 FQGNSA. Trimming took off 1 base at V and 4 bases at J, with 13 bases between the two ends. The CDR3 DNA reads as TGTGCCAGCAGCTTAGTCTCGGGGTCGGCCACTGAAGCTTTCTTT. It translates to CASSLVSGSATEAFF. The whole variable domain, remainder taken from reference TRBV7-2 and TRBJ1-1, is GAGVSQSPSNKVTEKGKDVELRCDPISGHTALYWYRQSLGQGLEFLIYFQGNSAPDKSGLPSDRFSAERTGGSVSTLTIQRTQQEDSAVYLCASSLVSGSATEAFFGQGTRLTVV.

This sequence joins TRBV4-3 and TRBJ2-2; D ambiguous. The ends were cut back, 0 bases at V and 4 bases at J, with 9 bases in the middle. The CDR3 length is 15 residues. Germline V gene data show CDR1 as LGHNA and CDR2 as YSLEER. CDR3 coding DNA: TGCGCCAGCAGCCAAGATCCCGGGTCCACCGGGGAGCTGTTTTTT. This codes for CASSQDPGSTGELFF.